The T cell receptor beta chain under discussion was sequenced for a study of T-cell reconstitution after alpha-beta-depleted transplantation in children. The V segment lost 2 bases and the J segment 8 bases; nucleotides outside the gene matches: 8. The length of the CDR3 is 15 residues. Broader study findings: T-cell numbers and diversity one year post-transplant derived largely from freshly generated T cells. Several hundred rapidly expanded clones from non-depleted graft cells reportedly supplied alpha-beta T cells about two months post-transplant.

TCRbeta library preparation incorporated unique molecular identifiers. TCRdb re-derived calls from the PCR reads in MiXCR, one entry per CDR3 protein. The sample carries approximately 980,000 distinct CDR3 sequences, roughly 29% recorded once. For this clonotype: Antigen: not known.

The genes are TRBV12-3 or TRBV12-4 and TRBJ2-1; 8 bases line up with TRBD2. The sequencing here drew on PBMCs, mostly from graft donor cells, taken 360 days after TCRalphabeta/CD19-depleted stem cell transplant. This TCR was recovered from a boy in the first two years of life who had a stem cell transplant for SCID, so the T cells may come from the graft donor. The CDR3 reads CASSLTGGGNDEQFF. The CDR3 DNA is TGTGCCAGCAGTTTAACGGGCGGGGGGAACGATGAGCAGTTCTTC.